The 23 T cell receptor beta chains below all came from one sample that was sequenced in a study of CD8+ T cells in alopecia areata. Extracted RNA was reverse transcribed, and the resulting cDNA served as sequencing template. TCRdb's table, derived via immunoSEQ multiplex PCR, lists solely in-frame clones and lacks some. The table records 90,000 to 120,000 clones, under 60% of them present only once. The sequencing sample was made of NKG2D-low CD8+ T cells sorted from blood. These receptors all come from a human donor with alopecia areata.

The gene calls are TRBV28 and TRBJ1-5; maybe TRBD1 (5 bases). Germline-derived CDR1 and CDR2 are MDHEN and SYDVKM. The CDR3 covers 16 residues. V dropped 6 bases and J dropped 3 bases, with 18 bases sitting between them. The CDR3 region is CASSQPGQGFNQPQHF. The CDR3, as DNA: TGTGCCAGCAGCCAGCCGGGGCAGGGATTCAATCAGCCCCAGCATTTT.

This clone was seen only a few times. The chain employs TRBV6-5 and TRBJ2-3; D unclear. CDR1 and CDR2 (germline): MNHEY, SVGAGI. V was shortened by 5 bases and J by 4 bases, with 13 bases between the two germline ends. The CDR3 sequence is 14 residues long. The CDR3 nucleotides are TGTGCCAGCAGTCCTTCCAATGGGGCAGATACGCAGTATTTT. It yields the protein CASSPSNGADTQYF.

The chain couples TRBV28 to TRBJ2-7, with TRBD1 matching 7 bases. After removal of 5 bases from V and 0 bases from J, the junction contained 7 bases not matched to a gene. The CDR3 runs 15 residues. Germline CDR1 MDHEN, CDR2 SYDVKM. This chain's CDR3 is CASSPGTDSSYEQYF. The DNA of the CDR3 is TGTGCCAGCAGTCCAGGGACAGACAGCTCCTACGAGCAGTACTTC.

CDR3 DNA sequence: TGTGCCAGTAGCGGACAGGATACGCAGTATTTT. Its translation: CASSGQDTQYF. The genes are TRBV19 and TRBJ2-3, with D possibly TRBD1 on 6 matching bases. Trimming took 6 bases from V and 6 from J, leaving 7 bases between them. Per germline, CDR1 LNHDA and CDR2 SQIVND (reference sequence). The length of the CDR3 is 11 residues.

The rearrangement links TRBV13 to TRBJ2-2; 7 nucleotides agree with TRBD1. The V gene end was trimmed by 6 bases and the J gene end by 2 bases; junction bases not matched to a gene: 6. The CDR3 totals 15 residues. Germline assignment: CDR1 PRHDT and CDR2 FYEKMQ (reference sequence). CDR3 nucleotides: TGTGCCAGCAGTTCCCGGGACAGAAACACCGGGGAGCTGTTTTTT. Translating gives CASSSRDRNTGELFF. Using reference TRBV13 and TRBJ2-2 for the parts outside the CDR3, the full variable domain is AAGVIQSPRHLIKEKRETATLKCYPIPRHDTVYWYQQGPGQDPQFLISFYEKMQSDKGSIPDRFSAQQFSDYHSELNMSSLELGDSALYFCASSSRDRNTGELFFGEGSRLTVL.

This clone is a singleton in its sample. The chain combines TRBV13 with TRBJ2-3; D remains unclear. V gave up 4 bases and J gave up 1 base, with 6 bases separating them. The length of the CDR3 is 13 residues. Germline CDR1 PRHDT, CDR2 FYEKMQ (reference sequence). CDR3 in DNA: TGTGCCAGCAGCTCCCGCGGCACAGATACGCAGTATTTT. It specifies CASSSRGTDTQYF.

This chain connects TRBV28 to TRBJ2-1, with 7 bases lining up with TRBD2. Germline CDR1 reads MDHEN; CDR2 reads SYDVKM. Germline trimming cut 5 bases from V and 3 bases from J; bases unmatched to any gene: 10. CDR3 length: 16 amino acids. The chain's CDR3 is CASSPVGGRHYNEQFF. CDR3 sequence (DNA): TGTGCCAGCAGTCCGGTGGGCGGGAGACACTACAATGAGCAGTTCTTC. The variable domain in full, with the rest retrieved from reference TRBV28 and TRBJ2-1, is DVKVTQSSRYLVKRTGEKVFLECVQDMDHENMFWYRQDPGLGLRLIYFSYDVKMKEKGDIPEGYSVSREKKERFSLILESASTNQTSMYLCASSPVGGRHYNEQFFGPGTRLTVL.

J is TRBJ2-7 and V is TRBV4-1; 9 bases are a match to TRBD1. The CDR3 contains 16 residues. Germline loops: CDR1 MGHRA, CDR2 YSYEKL. V lost 0 bases and J lost 5; bases outside the gene matches: 8. CDR3 sequence reads: CASSQERTGAGHEQYF. The CDR3 DNA is TGCGCCAGCAGCCAAGAACGGACAGGGGCGGGCCACGAGCAGTACTTC.

This clone appeared a few times. The genes are TRBV7-9 and TRBJ1-1; 8 bases align to TRBD1. Germline assignment: CDR1 SEHNR and CDR2 FQNEAQ (reference sequence). V shed 1 base, J shed 2 bases, and the junction held 3 bases outside the gene matches. CDR3 length: 15 residues. CDR3 bases: TGTGCCAGCAGCTTAGTTTCAGGGGGCAACACTGAAGCTTTCTTT. Its protein is CASSLVSGGNTEAFF.

The V gene is TRBV27, the J gene TRBJ1-2, with TRBD1 matching over 8 bases. Germline CDR1 and CDR2: MNHEY and SMNVEV (reference sequence). The CDR3 has 14 amino acids. J lost 8 bases, V lost 0 bases, and 5 bases had no gene match. The CDR3: CASSLSAGGEGYTF. DNA for the CDR3: TGTGCCAGCAGTTTATCCGCAGGGGGCGAGGGCTACACCTTC.

V and J are TRBV27 and TRBJ1-1; D is perhaps TRBD1 (6 bases). V lost 5 bases, J lost 3 bases, and 13 bases lay in between. The CDR3 spans 14 residues. Germline values: CDR1 MNHEY, CDR2 SMNVEV (reference sequence). Here the CDR3 reads CASSPTGIHTEAFF. CDR3 in DNA: TGTGCCAGCAGTCCAACAGGGATTCACACTGAAGCTTTCTTT.

In this sample, this clone turned up a few times. This chain links TRBV28 with TRBJ1-5; a weak D match, TRBD1 (5 bases). Per germline, CDR1 MDHEN and CDR2 SYDVKM. The CDR3 totals 13 residues. The V gene lost 4 bases and the J gene lost 9 bases, with 13 bases spanning the gap. The CDR3 loop is CASSSSGTGPQHF. DNA of the CDR3: TGTGCCAGCAGTTCATCTGGGACGGGGCCCCAGCATTTT.

The V gene is TRBV4-1, the J gene TRBJ1-1; D unclear. This CDR3 is built from 14 residues. Germline CDR1 is MGHRA and CDR2 is YSYEKL. V was trimmed by 2 bases and J by 1 base, leaving 8 bases between them. The CDR3 coding sequence is TGCGCCAGCAGCCAATACTGGGGGAACACTGAAGCTTTCTTT. Residues: CASSQYWGNTEAFF.

The chain combines TRBV5-1 with TRBJ1-1, with D perhaps matching TRBD1 (5 bases). Germline V gene lookup returns CDR1 SGHRS and CDR2 YFSETQ. The CDR3 consists of 14 residues. V shed 3 bases and J shed 2 bases, with 11 bases lying between them. CDR3 in DNA: TGCGCCAGCAGCTCCGGGGGTGGAAACACTGAAGCTTTCTTT. Protein: CASSSGGGNTEAFF.

V is TRBV13 and J is TRBJ1-1; the D is unclear. CDR1 is PRHDT and CDR2 is FYEKMQ in the germline V gene (reference sequence). V lost 6 bases and J lost 5, with 10 bases in between. The CDR3 spans 12 residues. CDR3 in DNA: TGTGCCAGCAGTAGAATGACGACTGAAGCTTTCTTT. Amino acid sequence: CASSRMTTEAFF.

This clone was seen a few times. This chain joins TRBV19 and TRBJ2-2; a weak D match, TRBD2 (5 bases). Per the germline V gene, CDR1 is LNHDA and CDR2 is SQIVND (reference sequence). The length of the CDR3 is 13 residues. V lost 5 bases and J lost 5, with 9 bases in between. The DNA for the CDR3 is TGTGCCAGTAGTCTGGGCGGGACCGGGGAGCTGTTTTTT. Translated: CASSLGGTGELFF.

The V and J genes are TRBV30 and TRBJ2-1; TRBD2 matches 13 bases. The CDR3 consists of 14 residues. Unmatched junction bases numbered 2, after V lost 6 bases and J lost 3 bases. Germline V gene lookup returns CDR1 GTSNPN and CDR2 SVGIG (reference sequence). The DNA of the CDR3 is TGTGCCTGTGGACTAGCGGGAGACTACAATGAGCAGTTCTTC. Its translation: CACGLAGDYNEQFF.

This clone was picked up a small number of times. The chain is built from TRBV29-1 and TRBJ1-1, with D possibly matching TRBD1 (5 bases). The length of the CDR3 is 11 residues. Trimming left V 5 bases short and J 3 bases short, with 7 bases between. Germline CDR1 reads SQVTM; CDR2 reads ANQGSEA. The CDR3 region has the DNA TGCAGCGTTCGGGGGTACACTGAAGCTTTCTTT. Its translation is CSVRGYTEAFF.

Points on this clone: Additional DNA sequences in this sample encode the identical CDR3. The V call is TRBV5-6, the J call TRBJ1-1; D possibly corresponds to TRBD1 (5 bases). V lost 0 bases to trimming and J lost 4 bases, with 7 bases between them. The CDR3 is 13 amino acids. CDR1 SGHDT and CDR2 YYEEEE come from the germline V gene. CDR3 nucleotide sequence: TGTGCCAGCAGCTTGGGAAGGGGCACTGAAGCTTTCTTT. Protein product: CASSLGRGTEAFF.

J is TRBJ1-5 and V is TRBV27; D may be TRBD1 (6 bases). CDR1 is MNHEY, CDR2 SMNVEV, per germline (reference sequence). This CDR3 has 15 amino acids. Trimming removed 1 base from V and 4 bases from J, with 11 bases in between. This CDR3 reads CASSLWGGGNQPQHF. The CDR3 DNA sequence: TGTGCCAGCAGTTTATGGGGGGGCGGGAATCAGCCCCAGCATTTT.

This clone was detected once. The CDR3 sequence: CASTLGAGLTDTQYF. In DNA form, the CDR3 reads TGTGCCAGCACCTTGGGGGCGGGTCTAACAGATACGCAGTATTTT. The genes are TRBV27 and TRBJ2-3, with D maybe TRBD1 (6 bases). Trimming pared 7 bases from V and 3 bases from J, leaving 17 bases between. There are 15 residues in the CDR3. Per germline, CDR1 MNHEY and CDR2 SMNVEV (reference sequence).

The rearrangement links TRBV7-9 to TRBJ1-1; 9 bases are a match to TRBD1. The germline CDR1 and CDR2 sequences are SEHNR and FQNEAQ (reference sequence). With 5 bases clipped from V and 8 bases from J, the junction kept 6 bases outside the gene matches. CDR3 size: 13 residues. This CDR3 reads CASSGLQGAEAFF. DNA of the CDR3: TGTGCCAGCAGCGGATTACAGGGGGCGGAAGCTTTCTTT.

The V gene is TRBV19, the J gene TRBJ2-2; D remains unclear. Germline V lookup: CDR1 LNHDA, CDR2 SQIVND (reference sequence). The CDR3 runs 12 residues. The V end was cut by 4 bases, the J end by 6 bases, with 6 bases between. DNA for the CDR3: TGTGCCAGTAGTAAAGGTTCCGGGGAGCTGTTTTTT. It specifies CASSKGSGELFF. Combining the CDR3 with reference TRBV19 and TRBJ2-2 gives the whole variable domain DGGITQSPKYLFRKEGQNVTLSCEQNLNHDAMYWYRQDPGQGLRLIYYSQIVNDFQKGDIAEGYSVSREKKESFPLTVTSAQKNPTAFYLCASSKGSGELFFGEGSRLTVL.